Detailed here is one T cell receptor (beta chain). The target antigen is unknown. Each TCR beta cDNA library carried unique molecular identifiers. TCRdb called the PCR reads again in MiXCR, with one record for every CDR3 protein. This sample has about 820,000 distinct CDR3 sequences, with roughly 50% found just once. The CDR3 spans 14 residues. CDR1 and CDR2 (germline): LGHDT, YNNKEL (reference sequence). V lost 1 base, J lost 2 bases, and 9 bases lay in between. This sample was taken from a study of post-analysis software for immune sequencing data. Turning to the study itself: Relapsing-remitting, secondary progressive and progressive-relapsing multiple sclerosis were all included among the disease courses. Study-wide results and limits: Same-batch preparations were strongly co-clustered by F measure. Diversity measured as normalized Chao1 was significantly lower in multiple sclerosis patients than in controls. With TRBV5-6, TRBV5-1 and TRBV20-1 included, 5 or 6 TRBV segments were more frequent in patients than in controls.

Sequencing was carried out using blood. V usage is TRBV3-1 and J usage is TRBJ2-7; D gene unclear. This TCR was sampled from a girl aged 5 to 17 with multiple sclerosis. In DNA, the CDR3 is TGTGCCAGCAGCCAAGTCCCTTGGCCCTACGAGCAGTACTTC. It specifies CASSQVPWPYEQYF.